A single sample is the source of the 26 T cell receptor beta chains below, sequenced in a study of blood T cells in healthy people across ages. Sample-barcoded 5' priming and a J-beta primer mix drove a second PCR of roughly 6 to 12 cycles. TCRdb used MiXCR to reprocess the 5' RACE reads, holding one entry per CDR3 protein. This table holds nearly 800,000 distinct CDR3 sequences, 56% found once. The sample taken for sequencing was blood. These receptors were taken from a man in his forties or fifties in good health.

The CDR3 sequence is CSAPDTFRGTGANVLTF. In DNA form, the CDR3 reads TGCAGTGCTCCCGATACATTCAGGGGGACTGGGGCCAACGTCCTGACTTTC. This chain uses TRBV20-1 with TRBJ2-6; the match to TRBD1 covers 7 bases. Trimming removed 5 bases from V and 2 bases from J; junction bases left unmatched: 12. This CDR3 comprises 17 residues. Germline V CDR1 and CDR2: DFQATT, SNEGSKA (reference sequence).

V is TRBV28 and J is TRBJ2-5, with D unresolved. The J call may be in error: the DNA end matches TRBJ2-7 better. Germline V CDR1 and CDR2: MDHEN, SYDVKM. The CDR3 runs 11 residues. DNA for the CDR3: TGTGCCAGCAAGAATCATTACGAGCAGTACTTC. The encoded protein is CASKNHYEQYF.

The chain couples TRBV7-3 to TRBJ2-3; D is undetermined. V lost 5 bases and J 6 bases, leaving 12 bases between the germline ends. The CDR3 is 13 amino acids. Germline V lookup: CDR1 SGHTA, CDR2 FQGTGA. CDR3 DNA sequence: TGTGCCAGCAGCCCGCATATTCAGGATACGCAGTATTTT. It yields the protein CASSPHIQDTQYF.

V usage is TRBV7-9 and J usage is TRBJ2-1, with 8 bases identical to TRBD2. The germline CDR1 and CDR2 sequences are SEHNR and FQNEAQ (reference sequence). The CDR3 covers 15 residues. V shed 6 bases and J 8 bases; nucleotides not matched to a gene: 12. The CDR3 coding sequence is TGTGCCAGCAGTCCCATTCTGGGTAGCGGGGATGAGCAGTTCTTC. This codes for CASSPILGSGDEQFF. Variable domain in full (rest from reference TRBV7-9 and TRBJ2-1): DTGVSQNPRHKITKRGQNVTFRCDPISEHNRLYWYRQTLGQGPEFLTYFQNEAQLEKSRLLSDRFSAERPKGSFSTLEIQRTEQGDSAMYLCASSPILGSGDEQFFGPGTRLTVL.

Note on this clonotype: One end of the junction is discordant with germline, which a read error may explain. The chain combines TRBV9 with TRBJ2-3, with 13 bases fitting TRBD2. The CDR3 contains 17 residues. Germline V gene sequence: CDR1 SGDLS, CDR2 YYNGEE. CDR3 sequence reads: CASSARLAGGGTDAQYF. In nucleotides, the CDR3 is TGTGCCAGCAGCGCAAGACTAGCGGGGGGAGGCACAGATGCGCAGTATTTT.

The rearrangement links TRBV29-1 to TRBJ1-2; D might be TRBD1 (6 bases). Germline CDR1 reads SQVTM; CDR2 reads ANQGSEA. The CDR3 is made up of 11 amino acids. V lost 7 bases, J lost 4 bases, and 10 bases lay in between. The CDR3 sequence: CSGRGPYGYTF. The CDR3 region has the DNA TGCAGCGGCAGGGGTCCCTATGGCTACACCTTC.

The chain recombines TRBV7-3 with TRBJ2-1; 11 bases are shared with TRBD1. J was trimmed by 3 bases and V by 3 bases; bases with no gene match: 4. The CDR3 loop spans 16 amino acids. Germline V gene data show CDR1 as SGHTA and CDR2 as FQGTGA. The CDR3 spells CASSLWGTGGYNEQFF. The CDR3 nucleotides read TGTGCCAGCAGCTTGTGGGGGACAGGGGGCTACAATGAGCAGTTCTTC. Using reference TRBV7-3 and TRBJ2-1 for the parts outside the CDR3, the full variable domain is GAGVSQTPSNKVTEKGKYVELRCDPISGHTALYWYRQSLGQGPEFLIYFQGTGAADDSGLPNDRFFAVRPEGSVSTLKIQRTERGDSAVYLCASSLWGTGGYNEQFFGPGTRLTVL.

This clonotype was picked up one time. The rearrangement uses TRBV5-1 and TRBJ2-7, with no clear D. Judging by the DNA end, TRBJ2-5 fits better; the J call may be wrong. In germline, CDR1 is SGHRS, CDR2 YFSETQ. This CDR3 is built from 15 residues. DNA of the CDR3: TGCGCCAGCAGCTTGTCAACTCAGGTGCGGGAGACCCAGTACTTC. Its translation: CASSLSTQVRETQYF.

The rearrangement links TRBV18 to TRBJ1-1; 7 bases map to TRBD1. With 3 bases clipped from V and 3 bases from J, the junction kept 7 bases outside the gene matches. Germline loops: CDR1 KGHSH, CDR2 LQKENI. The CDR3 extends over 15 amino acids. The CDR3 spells CASSPQTGTDTEAFF. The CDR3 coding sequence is TGTGCCAGCTCACCCCAGACAGGGACCGACACTGAAGCTTTCTTT. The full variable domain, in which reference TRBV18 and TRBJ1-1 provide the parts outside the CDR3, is NAGVMQNPRHLVRRRGQEARLRCSPMKGHSHVYWYRQLPEEGLKFMVYLQKENIIDESGMPKERFSAEFPKEGPSILRIQQVVRGDSAAYFCASSPQTGTDTEAFFGQGTRLTVV.

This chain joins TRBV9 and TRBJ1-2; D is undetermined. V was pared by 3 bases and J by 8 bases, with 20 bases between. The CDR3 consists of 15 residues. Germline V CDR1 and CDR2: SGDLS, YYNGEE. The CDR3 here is CASSDGNSGIRGYTF. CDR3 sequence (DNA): TGTGCCAGCAGCGATGGGAATTCGGGTATCAGGGGCTACACCTTC.

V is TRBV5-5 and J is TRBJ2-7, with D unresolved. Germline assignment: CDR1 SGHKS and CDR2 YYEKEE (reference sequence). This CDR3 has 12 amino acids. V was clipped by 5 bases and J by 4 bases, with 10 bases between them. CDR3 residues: CASRGFSYEQYF. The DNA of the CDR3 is TGTGCCAGCAGGGGTTTTTCGTACGAGCAGTACTTC.

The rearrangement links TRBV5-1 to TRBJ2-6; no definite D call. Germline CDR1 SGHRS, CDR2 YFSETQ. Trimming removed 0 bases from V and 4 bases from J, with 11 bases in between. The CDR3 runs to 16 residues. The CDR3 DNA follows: TGCGCCAGCAGCTTGGTACCTAACTCGGGGGCCAACGTCCTGACTTTC. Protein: CASSLVPNSGANVLTF.

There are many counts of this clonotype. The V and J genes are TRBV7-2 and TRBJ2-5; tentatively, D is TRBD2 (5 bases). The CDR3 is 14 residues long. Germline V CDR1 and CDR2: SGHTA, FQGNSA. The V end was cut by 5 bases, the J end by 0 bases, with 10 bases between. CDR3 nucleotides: TGTGCCAGCAGCCCAGCCGGGAACCAAGAGACCCAGTACTTC. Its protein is CASSPAGNQETQYF.

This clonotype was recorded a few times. The CDR3, as DNA: TGTGCCAGCAGCTTAAGTCCAGCTAACTATGGCTACACCTTC. It is translated as CASSLSPANYGYTF. The chain carries TRBV7-2 and TRBJ1-2; D gene uncertain. Germline V gene lookup returns CDR1 SGHTA and CDR2 FQGNSA. The V gene lost 2 bases and the J gene lost 0 bases, with 7 bases spanning the gap. The CDR3 totals 14 residues.

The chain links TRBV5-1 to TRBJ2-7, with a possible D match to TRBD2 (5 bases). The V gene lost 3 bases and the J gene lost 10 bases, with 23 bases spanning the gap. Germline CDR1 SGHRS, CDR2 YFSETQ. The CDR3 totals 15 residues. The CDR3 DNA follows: TGCGCCAGCAGCTCAACTAGTTTCTCCTACAATGAACAGTACTTC. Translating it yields CASSSTSFSYNEQYF.

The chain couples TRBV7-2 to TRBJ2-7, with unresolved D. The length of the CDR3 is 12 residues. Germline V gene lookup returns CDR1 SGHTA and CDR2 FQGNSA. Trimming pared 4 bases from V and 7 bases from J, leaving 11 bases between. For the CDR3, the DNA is TGTGCCAGCAGCTCGGACCTGAATGAGCAGTACTTC. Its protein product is CASSSDLNEQYF.

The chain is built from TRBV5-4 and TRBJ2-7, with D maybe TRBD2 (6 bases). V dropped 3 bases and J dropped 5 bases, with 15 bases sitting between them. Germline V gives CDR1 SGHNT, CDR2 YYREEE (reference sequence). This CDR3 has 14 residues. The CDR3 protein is CASSSGVGRDEQYF. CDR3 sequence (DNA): TGTGCCAGCAGCTCGGGGGTCGGCAGGGACGAGCAGTACTTC.

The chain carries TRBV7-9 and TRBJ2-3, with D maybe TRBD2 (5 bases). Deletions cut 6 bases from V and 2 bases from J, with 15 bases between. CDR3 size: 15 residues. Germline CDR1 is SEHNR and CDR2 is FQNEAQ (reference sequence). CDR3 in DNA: TGTGCCAGCAGTTCATCCGGGGAGATCACAGATACGCAGTATTTT. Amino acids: CASSSSGEITDTQYF.

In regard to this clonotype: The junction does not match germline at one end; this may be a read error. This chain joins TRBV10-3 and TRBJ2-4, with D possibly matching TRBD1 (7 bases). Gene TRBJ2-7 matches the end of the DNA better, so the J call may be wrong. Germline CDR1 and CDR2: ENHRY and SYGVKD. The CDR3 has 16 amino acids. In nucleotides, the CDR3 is TGTGCCCTCAGTGATTATAACAGGGGACTTAACTACGAGCAGTACTTC. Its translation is CALSDYNRGLNYEQYF.

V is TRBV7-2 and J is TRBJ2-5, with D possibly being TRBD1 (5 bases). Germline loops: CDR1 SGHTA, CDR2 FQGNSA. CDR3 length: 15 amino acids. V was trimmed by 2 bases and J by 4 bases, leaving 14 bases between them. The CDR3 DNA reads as TGTGCCAGCAGCTTAATGGTACAGGCGTCAGAGACCCAGTACTTC. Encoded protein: CASSLMVQASETQYF.

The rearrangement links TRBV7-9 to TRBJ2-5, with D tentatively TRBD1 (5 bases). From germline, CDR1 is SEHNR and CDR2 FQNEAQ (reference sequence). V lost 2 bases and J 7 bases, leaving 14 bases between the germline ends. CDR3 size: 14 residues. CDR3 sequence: CASSLLAGQRTQYF. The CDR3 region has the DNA TGTGCCAGCAGCTTATTAGCAGGGCAGAGGACCCAGTACTTC.

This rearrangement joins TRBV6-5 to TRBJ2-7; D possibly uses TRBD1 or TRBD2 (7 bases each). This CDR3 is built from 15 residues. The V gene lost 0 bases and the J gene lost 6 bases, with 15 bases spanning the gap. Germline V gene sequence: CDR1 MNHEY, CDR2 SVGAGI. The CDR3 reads CASSYSMGGGVEQYF. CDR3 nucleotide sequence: TGTGCCAGCAGTTACTCGATGGGAGGGGGCGTCGAGCAGTACTTC.

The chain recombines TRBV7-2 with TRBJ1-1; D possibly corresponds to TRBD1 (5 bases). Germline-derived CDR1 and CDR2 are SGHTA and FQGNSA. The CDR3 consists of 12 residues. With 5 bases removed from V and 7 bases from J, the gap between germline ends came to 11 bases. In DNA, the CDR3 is TGTGCCAGCAGCCCCCAGGGATTTGAAGCTTTCTTT. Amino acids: CASSPQGFEAFF.

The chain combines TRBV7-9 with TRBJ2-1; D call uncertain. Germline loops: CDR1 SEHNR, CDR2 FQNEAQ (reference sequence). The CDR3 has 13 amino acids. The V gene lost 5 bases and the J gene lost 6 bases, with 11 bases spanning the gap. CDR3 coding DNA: TGTGCCAGCAGCCCACCCCAAGGCAATGAGCAGTTCTTC. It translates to CASSPPQGNEQFF.

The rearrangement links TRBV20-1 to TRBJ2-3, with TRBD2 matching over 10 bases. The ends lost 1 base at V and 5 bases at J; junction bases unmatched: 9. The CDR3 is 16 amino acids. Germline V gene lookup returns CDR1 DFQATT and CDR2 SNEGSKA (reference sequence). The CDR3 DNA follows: TGCAGTGCTAGAGCATATAGCGGGGGGCGTGAAGATACGCAGTATTTT. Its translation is CSARAYSGGREDTQYF.

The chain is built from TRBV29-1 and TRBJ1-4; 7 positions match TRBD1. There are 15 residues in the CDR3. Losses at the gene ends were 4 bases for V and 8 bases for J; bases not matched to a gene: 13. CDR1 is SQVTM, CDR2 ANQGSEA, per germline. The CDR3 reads CSVATGMGAGEKLFF. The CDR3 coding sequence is TGCAGCGTTGCGACAGGGATGGGGGCGGGAGAAAAACTGTTTTTT.